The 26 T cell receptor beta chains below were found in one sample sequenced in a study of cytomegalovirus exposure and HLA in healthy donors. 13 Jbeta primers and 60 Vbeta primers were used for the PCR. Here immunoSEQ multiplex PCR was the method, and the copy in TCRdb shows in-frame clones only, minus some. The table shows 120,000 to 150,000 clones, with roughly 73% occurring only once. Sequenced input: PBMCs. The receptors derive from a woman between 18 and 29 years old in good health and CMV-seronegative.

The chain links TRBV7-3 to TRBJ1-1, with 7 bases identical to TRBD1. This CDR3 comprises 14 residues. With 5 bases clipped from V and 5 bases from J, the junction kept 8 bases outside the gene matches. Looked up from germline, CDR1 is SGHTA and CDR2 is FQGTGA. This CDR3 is CASSQRETGTEAFF. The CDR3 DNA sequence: TGTGCCAGCAGCCAGCGGGAGACAGGGACTGAAGCTTTCTTT.

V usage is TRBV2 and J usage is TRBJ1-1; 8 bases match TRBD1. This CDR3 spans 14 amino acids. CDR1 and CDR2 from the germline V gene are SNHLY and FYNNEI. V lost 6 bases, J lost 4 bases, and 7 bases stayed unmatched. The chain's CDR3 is CASSVDRGGTEAFF. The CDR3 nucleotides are TGTGCCAGCAGCGTAGACAGGGGAGGCACTGAAGCTTTCTTT.

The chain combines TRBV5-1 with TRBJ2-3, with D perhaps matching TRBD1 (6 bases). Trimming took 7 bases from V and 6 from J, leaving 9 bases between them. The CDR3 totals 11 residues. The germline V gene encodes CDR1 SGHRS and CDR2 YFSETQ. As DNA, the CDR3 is TGCGCCAGCCGTACAGGGGATACGCAGTATTTT. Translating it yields CASRTGDTQYF.

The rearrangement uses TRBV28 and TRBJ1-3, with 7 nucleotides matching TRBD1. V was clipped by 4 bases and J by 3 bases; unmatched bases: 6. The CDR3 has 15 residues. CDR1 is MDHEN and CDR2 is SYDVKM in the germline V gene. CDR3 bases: TGTGCCAGCAGTTCCGAGGGGGCTTATGGAAACACCATATATTTT. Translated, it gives CASSSEGAYGNTIYF. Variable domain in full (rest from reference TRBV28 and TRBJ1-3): DVKVTQSSRYLVKRTGEKVFLECVQDMDHENMFWYRQDPGLGLRLIYFSYDVKMKEKGDIPEGYSVSREKKERFSLILESASTNQTSMYLCASSSEGAYGNTIYFGEGSWLTVV.

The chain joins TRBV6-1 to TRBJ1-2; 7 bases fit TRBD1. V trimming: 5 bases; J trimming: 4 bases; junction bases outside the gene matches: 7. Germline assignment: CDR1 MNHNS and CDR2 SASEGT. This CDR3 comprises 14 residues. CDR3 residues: CASSKQGVGYGYTF. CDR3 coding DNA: TGTGCCAGCAGTAAGCAGGGGGTCGGCTATGGCTACACCTTC.

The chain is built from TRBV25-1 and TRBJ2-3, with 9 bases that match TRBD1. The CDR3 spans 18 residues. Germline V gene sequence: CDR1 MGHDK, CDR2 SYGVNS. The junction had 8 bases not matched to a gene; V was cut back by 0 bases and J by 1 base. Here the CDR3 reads CASSEYPQGARGTDTQYF. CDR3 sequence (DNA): TGTGCCAGCAGTGAATACCCACAGGGGGCTAGGGGCACAGATACGCAGTATTTT.

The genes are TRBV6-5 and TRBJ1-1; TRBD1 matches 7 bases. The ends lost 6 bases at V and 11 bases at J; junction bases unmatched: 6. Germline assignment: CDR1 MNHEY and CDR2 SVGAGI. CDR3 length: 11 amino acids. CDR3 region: CASSDRVAAFF. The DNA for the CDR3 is TGTGCCAGCAGCGACAGGGTTGCTGCTTTCTTT.

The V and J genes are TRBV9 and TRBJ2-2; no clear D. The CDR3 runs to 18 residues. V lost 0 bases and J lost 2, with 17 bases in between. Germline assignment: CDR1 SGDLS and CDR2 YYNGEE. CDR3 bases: TGTGCCAGCAGCGTAGCTCTTGCTACCGTTCTCAACACCGGGGAGCTGTTTTTT. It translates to CASSVALATVLNTGELFF.

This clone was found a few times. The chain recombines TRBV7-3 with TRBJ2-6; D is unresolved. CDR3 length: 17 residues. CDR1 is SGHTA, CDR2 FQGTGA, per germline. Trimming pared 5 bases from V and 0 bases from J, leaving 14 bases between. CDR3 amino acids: CASSRHLSFSGANVLTF. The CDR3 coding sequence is TGTGCCAGCAGCAGACACCTATCCTTCTCTGGGGCCAACGTCCTGACTTTC.

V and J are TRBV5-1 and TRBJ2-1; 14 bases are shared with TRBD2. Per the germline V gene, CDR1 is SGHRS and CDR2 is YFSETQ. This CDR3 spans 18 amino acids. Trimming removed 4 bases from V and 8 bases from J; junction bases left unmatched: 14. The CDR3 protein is CASSPSTSGGVDWYEQFF. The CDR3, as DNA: TGCGCCAGCAGCCCATCGACTAGCGGGGGGGTGGATTGGTATGAGCAGTTCTTC.

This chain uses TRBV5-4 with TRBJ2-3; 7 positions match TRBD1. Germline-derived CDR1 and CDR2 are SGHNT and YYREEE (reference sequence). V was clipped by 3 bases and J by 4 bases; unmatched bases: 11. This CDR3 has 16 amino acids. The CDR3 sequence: CASSSPQGIKADTQYF. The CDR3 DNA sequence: TGTGCCAGCAGCTCACCACAGGGGATCAAGGCAGATACGCAGTATTTT.

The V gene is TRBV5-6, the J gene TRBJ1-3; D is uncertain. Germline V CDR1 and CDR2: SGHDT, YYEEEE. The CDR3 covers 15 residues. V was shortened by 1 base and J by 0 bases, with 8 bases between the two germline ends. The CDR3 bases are TGTGCCAGCAGCTTGAACCCGAGCTCTGGAAACACCATATATTTT. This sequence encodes CASSLNPSSGNTIYF.

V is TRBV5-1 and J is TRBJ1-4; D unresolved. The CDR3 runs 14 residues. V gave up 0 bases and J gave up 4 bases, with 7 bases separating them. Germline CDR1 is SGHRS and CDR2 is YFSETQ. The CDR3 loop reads CASSLGGRNEKLFF. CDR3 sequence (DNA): TGCGCCAGCAGCTTGGGCGGTCGTAATGAAAAACTGTTTTTT.

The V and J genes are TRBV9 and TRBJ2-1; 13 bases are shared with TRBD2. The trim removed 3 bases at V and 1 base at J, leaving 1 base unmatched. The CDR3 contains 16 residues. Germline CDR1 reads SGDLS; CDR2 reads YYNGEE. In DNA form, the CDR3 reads TGTGCCAGCAGCGGACTAGCGGGGGGATCCTACAATGAGCAGTTCTTC. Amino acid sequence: CASSGLAGGSYNEQFF. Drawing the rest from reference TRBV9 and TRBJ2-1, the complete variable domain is DSGVTQTPKHLITATGQRVTLRCSPRSGDLSVYWYQQSLDQGLQFLIQYYNGEERAKGNILERFSAQQFPDLHSELNLSSLELGDSALYFCASSGLAGGSYNEQFFGPGTRLTVL.

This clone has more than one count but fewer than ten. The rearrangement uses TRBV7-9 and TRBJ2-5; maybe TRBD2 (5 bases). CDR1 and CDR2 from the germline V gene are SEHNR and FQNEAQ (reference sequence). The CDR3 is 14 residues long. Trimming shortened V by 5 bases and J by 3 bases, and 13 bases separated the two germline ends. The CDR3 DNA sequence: TGTGCCAGCAGCAAACGGACTCAGAAAGAGACCCAGTACTTC. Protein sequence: CASSKRTQKETQYF.

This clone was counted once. Here the CDR3 reads CAATDDGGTGTYGYTF. DNA for the CDR3: TGTGCCGCAACGGACGACGGAGGGACAGGGACCTATGGCTACACCTTC. The rearrangement joins TRBV28 to TRBJ1-2, with TRBD1 identical over 9 bases. The V gene end was trimmed by 11 bases and the J gene end by 4 bases; junction bases not matched to a gene: 17. The CDR3 has 16 residues. Germline V gene lookup returns CDR1 MDHEN and CDR2 SYDVKM.

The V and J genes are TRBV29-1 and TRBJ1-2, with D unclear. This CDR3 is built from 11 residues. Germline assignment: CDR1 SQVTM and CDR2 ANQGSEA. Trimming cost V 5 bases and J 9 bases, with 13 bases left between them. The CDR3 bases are TGCAGCGTTTCGGGTGGAGCTAGCTACACCTTC. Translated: CSVSGGASYTF.

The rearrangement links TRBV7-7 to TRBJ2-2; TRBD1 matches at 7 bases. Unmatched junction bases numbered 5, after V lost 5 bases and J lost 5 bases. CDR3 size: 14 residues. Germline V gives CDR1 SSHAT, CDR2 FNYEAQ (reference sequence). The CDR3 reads CASSPRQGTGELFF. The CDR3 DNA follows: TGTGCCAGCAGCCCTCGACAGGGAACCGGGGAGCTGTTTTTT.

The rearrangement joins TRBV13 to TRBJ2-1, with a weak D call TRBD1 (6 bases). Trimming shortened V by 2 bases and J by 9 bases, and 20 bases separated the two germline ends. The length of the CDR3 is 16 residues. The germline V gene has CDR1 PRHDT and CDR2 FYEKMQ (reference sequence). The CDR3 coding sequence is TGTGCCAGCAGCTTAAGGGGGACCCGAGCGGAGAGTGAGCAGTTCTTC. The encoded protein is CASSLRGTRAESEQFF.

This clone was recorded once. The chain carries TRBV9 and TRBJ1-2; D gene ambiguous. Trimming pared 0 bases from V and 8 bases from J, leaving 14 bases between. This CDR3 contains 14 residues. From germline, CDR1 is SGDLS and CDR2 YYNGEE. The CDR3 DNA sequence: TGTGCCAGCAGCGTAGACCCGGGATCTAGGGGCTACACCTTC. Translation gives CASSVDPGSRGYTF.

The CDR3 DNA follows: TGTGCCAGCGAACCGGGACAGGGTTCCGGAAACACCATATATTTT. Its protein is CASEPGQGSGNTIYF. The chain has TRBV18 and TRBJ1-3; 9 bases fit TRBD1. CDR1 and CDR2 from the germline V gene are KGHSH and LQKENI. The CDR3 has 15 residues. V lost 8 bases and J lost 4; bases outside the gene matches: 9.

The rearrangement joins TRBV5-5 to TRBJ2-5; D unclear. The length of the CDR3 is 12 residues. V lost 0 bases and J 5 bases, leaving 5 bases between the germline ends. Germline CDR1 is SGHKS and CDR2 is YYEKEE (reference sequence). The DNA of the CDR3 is TGTGCCAGCAGCTTGGGCAGGGAGACCCAGTACTTC. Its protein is CASSLGRETQYF.

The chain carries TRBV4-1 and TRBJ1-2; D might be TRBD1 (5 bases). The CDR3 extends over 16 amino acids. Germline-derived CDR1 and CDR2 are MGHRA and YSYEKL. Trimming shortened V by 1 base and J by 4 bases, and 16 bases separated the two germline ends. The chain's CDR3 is CASSQGSQVGGYGYTF. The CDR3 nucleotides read TGCGCCAGCAGCCAAGGGAGCCAGGTGGGGGGCTATGGCTACACCTTC.

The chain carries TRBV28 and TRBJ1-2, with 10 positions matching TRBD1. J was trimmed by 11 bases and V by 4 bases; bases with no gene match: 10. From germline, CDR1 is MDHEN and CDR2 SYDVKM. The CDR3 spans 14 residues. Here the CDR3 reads CASSSQPGQGWYTF. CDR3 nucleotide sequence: TGTGCCAGCAGTTCGCAACCGGGACAGGGGTGGTACACCTTC.

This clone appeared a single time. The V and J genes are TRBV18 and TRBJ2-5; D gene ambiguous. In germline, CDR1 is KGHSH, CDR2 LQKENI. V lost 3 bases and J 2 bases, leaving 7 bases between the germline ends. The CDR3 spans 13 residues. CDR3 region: CASSPGLQETQYF. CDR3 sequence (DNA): TGTGCCAGCTCACCCGGGTTACAAGAGACCCAGTACTTC.

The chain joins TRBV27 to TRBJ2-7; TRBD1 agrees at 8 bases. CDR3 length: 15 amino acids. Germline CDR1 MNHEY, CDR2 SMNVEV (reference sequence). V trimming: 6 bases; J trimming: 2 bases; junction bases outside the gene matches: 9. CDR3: CASSRLGTGPYEQYF. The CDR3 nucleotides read TGTGCCAGCAGCCGCCTGGGGACAGGTCCCTACGAGCAGTACTTC.